This T cell receptor beta chain was identified during a study of blood T cell repertoires in COVID-19 (dated by TCRdb to 2020 to 2022). Broadly, across the study: Samples from collaborators originated in the United States, Italy and Spain and spanned both the acute and convalescent phases of COVID-19. Where available, HLA class I and class II types were obtained from metadata supplied by the sample provider rather than from assay-based typing. A freely available public database, intended as a resource for researchers studying the immune response to SARS-CoV-2, is where the repertoires were released. Samples came from the ongoing ImmuneRACE study (first 160 participants) plus 1,254 subjects from 6 global collaborators. The prospective study material was composed of cDNA or gDNA derived from T cells, B-cell-depleted T cells, or PBMCs. The sample metadata nearly always contained a de-identified subject ID, COVID-19 status, age in years and sex. Subjects who had been exposed to COVID-19, were actively infected with it, or had recovered from it provided the deeply sampled blood TCRbeta repertoires that made up the dataset. General conclusions and limits of the study: How much clinical and demographic metadata was included differed by source and by participant, and the metadata was provided uncurated.

In its sample, this clone was seen once. The target of this receptor is not known. Base quality data are lacking; no much larger clone is found one base away. TCRbeta CDR3 regions were amplified from genomic DNA by means of the immunoSEQ Assay, a bias-controlled multiplex PCR. The published analysis was carried out like this. The number of nucleated cells in each sample was estimated by amplification of reference gene primers within the assay. To quantify the absolute abundance of each unique TCRbeta CDR3 rearrangement, sequence reads were collapsed and filtered. For each sample, productive Simpson clonality was calculated as the square root of Simpson's diversity index over productive rearrangements. TCRdb retrieved this table from immuneACCESS and kept in-frame rearrangements only. Not all clones are present; in checked studies, unresolved V genes account for under half, and no reason is known for the remainder. V and J calls and clone size are those listed in that table; D and trimming were worked out from the DNA. In this sample the table shows hundreds of thousands of clones, just over 85% of which occur a single time. Jointly, the top ten make up under 14% of the sample.

In Seattle, one collaborating source enrolled patients while the infection was active and tracked those patients longitudinally over the course of disease. Each collaborating institution followed its own protocols to collect whole blood in K2EDTA tubes. For TCRbeta analysis, collaborators shipped samples as frozen whole blood, isolated PBMCs, or DNA extracted from either of those sample types. Sequenced: peripheral blood. The source is a man between 45 and 60 years old with COVID-19, enrolled during active disease.

The bases read TGTGCCAGCAGCTTGAGTCGGGACTATTCAGGCTACACCTTC. Its protein is CASSLSRDYSGYTF. The sequence is built from TRBV5-4 and TRBJ1-2; perhaps TRBD1 is the D gene, with 5 bases matching. From the cysteine up to the phenylalanine, the CDR3 has a length of 14 residues. Only CDR3 DNA is held: 42 bases, read in frame from base 1. CDR1 SGHNT and CDR2 YYREEE were looked up in the germline V gene (reference sequence). The junction shows trimming of 1 base on V and 8 bases on J, plus 15 bases between the germline ends.